This T cell receptor (beta chain) was recovered during a study of cytomegalovirus exposure and HLA in healthy donors. The sample holds one count of this clone. Profiling relied on immunoSEQ multiplex PCR, and the TCRdb table lists in-frame clones only, not all of them. This table has approximately 260,000 clones, around 85% appearing once. V dropped 5 bases and J dropped 4; count of bases not matched to a gene: 2. Germline V gene data show CDR1 as GTSNPN and CDR2 as SVGIG (reference sequence). CDR3 length equals 12 residues. The chain employs TRBV30 and TRBJ2-1; 7 bases map to TRBD2. Sequenced sample: PBMCs. This receptor was identified in a woman aged 25 to 39 in good health and CMV-seropositive. CDR3 bases: TGTGCCTGGGGACTAGAGTACAATGAGCAGTTCTTC. It yields the protein CAWGLEYNEQFF.